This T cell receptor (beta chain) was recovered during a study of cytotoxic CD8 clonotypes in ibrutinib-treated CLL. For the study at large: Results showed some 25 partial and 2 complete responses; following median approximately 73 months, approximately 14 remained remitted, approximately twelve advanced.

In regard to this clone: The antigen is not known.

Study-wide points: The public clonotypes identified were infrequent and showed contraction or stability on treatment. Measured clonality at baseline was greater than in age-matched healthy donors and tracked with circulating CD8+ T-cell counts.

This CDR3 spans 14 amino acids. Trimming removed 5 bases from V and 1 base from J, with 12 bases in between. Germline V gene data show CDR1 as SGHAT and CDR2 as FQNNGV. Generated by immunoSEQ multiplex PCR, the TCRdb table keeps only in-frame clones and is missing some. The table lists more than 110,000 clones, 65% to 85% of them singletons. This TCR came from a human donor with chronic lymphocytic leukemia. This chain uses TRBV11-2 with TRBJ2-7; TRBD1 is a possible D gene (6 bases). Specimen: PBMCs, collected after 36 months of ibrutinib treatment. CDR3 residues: CASSTGTISYEQYF. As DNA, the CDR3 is TGTGCCAGCAGCACAGGGACAATTTCCTACGAGCAGTACTTC. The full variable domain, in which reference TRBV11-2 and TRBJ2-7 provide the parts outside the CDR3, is EAGVAQSPRYKIIEKRQSVAFWCNPISGHATLYWYQQILGQGPKLLIQFQNNGVVDDSQLPKDRFSAERLKGVDSTLKIQPAKLEDSAVYLCASSTGTISYEQYFGPGTRLTVT.